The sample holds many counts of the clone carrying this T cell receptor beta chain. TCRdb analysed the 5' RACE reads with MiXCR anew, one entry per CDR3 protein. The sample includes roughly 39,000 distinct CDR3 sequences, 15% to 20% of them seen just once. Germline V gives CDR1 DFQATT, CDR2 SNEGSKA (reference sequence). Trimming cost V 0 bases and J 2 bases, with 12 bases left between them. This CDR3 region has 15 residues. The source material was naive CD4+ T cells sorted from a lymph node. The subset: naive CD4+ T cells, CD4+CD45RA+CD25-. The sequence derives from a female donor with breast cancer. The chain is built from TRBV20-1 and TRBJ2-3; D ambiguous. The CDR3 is CSARDPQATTDTQYF. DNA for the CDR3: TGCAGTGCTAGAGATCCTCAGGCCACCACAGATACGCAGTATTTT.